The sequence of this T cell receptor beta chain was determined in a study of blood T cells in healthy people across ages (dated by TCRdb to the mid-2010s). Concerning the study at large: In model experiments, roughly one uniquely barcoded TCR beta cDNA molecule per two T cells was captured by template switching. Using deep sequencing normalized with unique cDNA molecular identifiers, the study measured how TCR beta repertoire diversity changes with age. Four age groups were formed from the donors: young (average approximately 15 years), middle-aged (approximately 40), aged (62) and long-lived (roughly 88). Using the same blood draw, the study looked at two additional independent replicas of 1 million unique cDNA reads for two donors, one aged 18 to 30 and the other aged 80 or older. Study-wide findings and limitations: As age increased, observed TCR beta diversity per million T cells dropped in a roughly linear way, and a significant reduction was already evident by age 40. Bulk unsorted PBMC profiling prevented conclusive comparison of naive and antigen-experienced compartments. The long-lived group showed more naive CD4+ T cells, fewer expanded clones and increased TCR diversity than the aged group, suggesting age selection. Estimates of total diversity based on one million sequenced T cells were regarded as lower bounds and as underestimates. A strong correlation was found between observed TCR beta diversity and the percentage of naive T cells measured by flow cytometry. Donor CMV infection status was unknown, potentially confounding age-related changes in expanded clonotypes.

Clipping removes 5 bases from V and 8 bases from J, with 5 as the unmatched junction base count. Per the germline V gene (reference sequence), SEHNR is the CDR1 and FQNEAQ is the CDR2. Reading from cysteine to phenylalanine, the CDR3 counts 13 amino acids. This entry keeps only the CDR3 DNA: 39 bases, framed from base 1. The receptor library was made with 5' RACE. TCRdb names Illumina HiSeq 2500 as the instrument used. A second about 6 to 11 cycle PCR used a sample-barcoded 5' primer and a J-beta primer mix. Each TCR beta cDNA molecule received a unique molecular identifier from a template-switch 5' adaptor carrying 12 random nucleotides. Each sample yielded at least 3 million CDR3-containing paired-end reads. The Mint cDNA synthesis kit, primed by a TRBC-specific oligonucleotide, was used to synthesize first-strand cDNA from all RNA. After uracil-DNA glycosylase treatment, a first 18-cycle PCR used universal primers M1SS and BC2_uni_R on all cDNA. Turning to the authors' computational methods: For normalization, 1 million high-quality reads were randomly selected from each sample, with every read carrying a distinct molecular identifier. Reads sharing molecular identifiers were discarded rather than binned into consensus sequences. CDR3 identification, clonotype clustering and error correction used MiTCR with a Q25 quality threshold and the strictest error-elimination algorithm. A nonparametric unseen species model using Euler transformation provided a lower-bound estimate of total TCR beta diversity. In TCRdb, the public reads were trimmed at Q25 with fastp and aligned with MiXCR, with productive beta chains retained. CDR3 protein sequences are deduplicated, and each keeps its most common genes and DNA. The V and J calls and clone size come from TCRdb's table, not from the authors' own analysis. A total of around 1,000,000 distinct CDR3 sequences appear in this sample, roughly 24% of them only once. Approximately 0.7% of the sample is held by the ten biggest clonotypes.

As concerns this clonotype: What antigen it recognizes has not been identified. No base-level quality is on record; no much larger clone is a single base apart.

The roughly 42 donors, aged 6 to 90 years, were systemically healthy Caucasian individuals from Russia. Each donor gave approximately 9.4 milliliters of peripheral blood, drawn into EDTA-treated Vacutainer tubes. Ficoll-Paque density-gradient centrifugation was used to isolate PBMCs, with at least 7 million obtained per sample. Trizol reagent was used to extract total RNA from the PBMCs, yielding at least 6 micrograms per sample. For every donor, an aliquot of PBMCs went through flow cytometry to measure the percentages of naive CD45RAhigh/CD27high T cells. These data also formed part of another study, on T cells of mothers and their children. The second study's paper adds: Nine systemically healthy Caucasian individuals served as donors, namely three mothers together with their six children. cDNA synthesis used all of the extracted RNA, with around 1.5 ug of RNA in each 15 ul reaction. Sample barcodes and 2-4 random nucleotides were added via the M1S primer in the second PCR. More than 9 million TCR beta CDR3 reads were obtained from each mother, and 2.5 million to 3.5 million reads were obtained from each child. In both related and unrelated pairs, thymic selection shapes the output of TCR recombination in a similar way, with inherited differences having only a minor effect. Normalized repertoire overlap was always slightly but never significantly higher in related than unrelated mother-child pairs. Persistent microchimeric T cell clones were not detected, at a sensitivity of 95 to 100 clones per million clonotypes. In the study, deep NGS was used to compare the TCR beta repertoires of mothers and children, and features distinguishing related mother-child pairs from unrelated individuals were sought. The mean age was roughly 36 +/- 4 years for the mothers and around 10 +/- 4 years for the children. After adapter ligation was performed with NEBNext reagents, the libraries were sequenced on an Illumina HiSeq 2000 with 100+100 nt paired-end reads. Mother and child libraries were prepared a month apart and sequenced in separate runs to prevent cross-contamination. Each donor had between about 450,000 and 2,100,000 distinct TCR beta clonotypes identified. Naive TCR beta clonotypes were estimated from low-frequency clonotypes matched to each donor's FACS-determined naive share, without sorting.

The TCR sequence derives from a girl aged 2 to 9 in good health. Sequences were obtained from blood. Rearrangement joined TRBV7-9 to TRBJ1-4, with 7 central nucleotides matching TRBD1. The sequenced DNA is TGTGCCAGCAGCCAGGGGGACAGCGAAAAACTGTTTTTT. Translated, it gives CASSQGDSEKLFF.